This TCR beta chain stems from a study of identical twins. Findings of the study overall: Cross-sectional statistical analysis was relied on for the conclusions, without the same donors being followed. Abundant beta clonotypes from cord blood bore fewer insertions; memory repertoires lacked this pattern.

Everyone who gave samples was a healthy Caucasian. TCRdb reanalysed the 5' RACE reads using MiXCR and keeps one entry per CDR3 protein. The table lists about 280,000 distinct CDR3 sequences, about 8.9% of them singletons, with less than 2.5% in the top ten. At least ten counts were recorded for this clonotype. Its specificity is unknown. This sample also belongs to another study, concerning yellow fever vaccine responses in identical twins. As that report states: Reportedly, the T cell response mounted by twins to vaccine seemed partly convergent, partly personalized.

The specimen was memory (CD45RO+) T cells sorted from blood. The receptor was isolated from a young woman in good health.

The CDR3 loop is CSARAGQWTTYEQYF. CDR3 in DNA: TGCAGTGCTAGAGCGGGACAGTGGACTACCTACGAGCAGTACTTC. The V call is TRBV20-1, the J call TRBJ2-7, with D possibly TRBD1 on 7 matching bases. CDR1 is DFQATT and CDR2 is SNEGSKA in the germline V gene (reference sequence). Trimming pared 1 base from V and 2 bases from J, leaving 15 bases between. This CDR3 has 15 residues.